The next 9 T cell receptor beta chains were all read from a single sample in a study of T cell clusters in autoimmune cytopenias. TRB was amplified from 250 ng of peripheral blood genomic DNA per sample. One tube held mixed TRB-A and TRB-B primer pools for touch-down PCR. Reprocessing the multiplex PCR reads, TCRdb reports a single entry for every CDR3 protein and omits DNA. The sample table sets out roughly 3,300 distinct CDR3 sequences. The sequencing sample was made of peripheral blood. The receptor set was obtained from a human donor with an autoimmune cytopenia, with autoimmune hepatitis or in good health (not recorded which).

This clonotype is labeled medium-sized based on frequency. This rearrangement joins TRBV6-6 to TRBJ2-2; TCRdb gives TRBD2 as the D gene, but with no DNA this cannot be confirmed. Looked up from germline, CDR1 is MNHNY and CDR2 is SVGAGI (reference sequence). The CDR3 consists of 15 residues. The CDR3 region is CASRPGTSGVGELFF.

The V and J genes are TRBV10-2 and TRBJ1-5. The CDR3 is 15 residues long. Germline V CDR1 and CDR2: WSHSY, SAAADI. The CDR3 is CASSEFVQGNQPQHF.

This clonotype is labeled medium-sized based on frequency. Here the CDR3 reads CASGEGLATREQYF. The chain has TRBV19 and TRBJ2-7; TCRdb lists TRBD2, though no DNA is available to test this call. Germline assignment: CDR1 LNHDA and CDR2 SQIVND (reference sequence). This CDR3 comprises 14 residues.

This clonotype shows up as medium-sized by frequency. The chain couples TRBV20-1 to TRBJ2-1; TCRdb lists TRBD2, though no DNA is available to test this call. There are 14 residues in the CDR3. The germline gives CDR1 DFQATT, CDR2 SNEGSKA (reference sequence). The CDR3 here is CSASRQAANNEQFF.

This chain links TRBV7-9 with TRBJ1-2; the TRBD1 assignment by TCRdb is unverifiable without DNA. Per the germline V gene, CDR1 is SEHNR and CDR2 is FQNEAQ (reference sequence). This CDR3 region has 15 residues. CDR3 protein: CASSQTNDRGSGYTF.

This clonotype registers medium-sized (0.01 to 0.1%) by frequency. The chain is built from TRBV6-1 and TRBJ2-1; with no DNA, the TCRdb D assignment of TRBD1 cannot be verified. This CDR3 spans 17 amino acids. CDR1 is MNHNS and CDR2 is SASEGT in the germline V gene. CDR3 residues: CASNTRGEGFDAHEQFF.

According to its frequency, this clonotype is medium-sized. The chain joins TRBV29-1 to TRBJ2-7. CDR3 size: 11 residues. The V gene's germline CDR1 is SQVTM and CDR2 ANQGSEA. CDR3: CSVEFLYEQYF.

This chain links TRBV20-1 with TRBJ1-5. The germline gives CDR1 DFQATT, CDR2 SNEGSKA (reference sequence). The length of the CDR3 is 16 residues. This chain's CDR3 is CSARAAGIVSNQPQHF.

The chain couples TRBV27 to TRBJ2-3; TCRdb's assignment of TRBD1 cannot be checked, as there is no DNA. Germline lookup yields CDR1 MNHEY and CDR2 SMNVEV (reference sequence). The CDR3 has 14 amino acids. The CDR3 loop reads CASSLLGGTDTQYF.